The present T cell receptor (beta chain) was sequenced within a study of blood T cell repertoires in COVID-19. The CDR3 totals 16 residues. Trimming took off 1 base at V and 8 bases at J, with 19 bases between the two ends. Germline CDR1 is SGHRS and CDR2 is YFSETQ. TCRdb's copy holds only in-frame clones and misses some; the assay was immunoSEQ multiplex PCR. The sample includes around 37,000 clones, 75% to 90% of them seen just once. This clonotype originated in a man aged 60 to 75 with acute or convalescent COVID-19. Sample: peripheral blood. The rearrangement links TRBV5-1 to TRBJ2-4; the D gene is possibly TRBD2 (7 bases). CDR3 region: CASSLTGGRDGDIQYF. The CDR3 DNA reads TGCGCCAGCAGCTTGACCGGGGGGCGGGACGGGGACATTCAGTACTTC.